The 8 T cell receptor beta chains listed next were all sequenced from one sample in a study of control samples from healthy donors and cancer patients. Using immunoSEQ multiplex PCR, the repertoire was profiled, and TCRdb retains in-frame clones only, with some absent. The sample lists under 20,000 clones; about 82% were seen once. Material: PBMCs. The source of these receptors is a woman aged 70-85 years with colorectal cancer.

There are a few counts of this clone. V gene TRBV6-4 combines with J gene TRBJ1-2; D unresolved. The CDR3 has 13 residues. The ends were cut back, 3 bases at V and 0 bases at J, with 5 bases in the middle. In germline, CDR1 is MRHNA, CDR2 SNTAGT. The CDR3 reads CASSDQTNYGYTF. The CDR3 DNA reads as TGTGCCAGCAGTGATCAGACTAACTATGGCTACACCTTC.

As DNA, the CDR3 is TGTGCCAGTAGCCAGACAGGGAACACTGAAGCTTTCTTT. This encodes CASSQTGNTEAFF. The chain has TRBV19 and TRBJ1-1; tentatively, D is TRBD1 (6 bases). The germline V gene encodes CDR1 LNHDA and CDR2 SQIVND (reference sequence). V dropped 6 bases and J dropped 1 base, with 9 bases sitting between them. This CDR3 region has 13 residues.

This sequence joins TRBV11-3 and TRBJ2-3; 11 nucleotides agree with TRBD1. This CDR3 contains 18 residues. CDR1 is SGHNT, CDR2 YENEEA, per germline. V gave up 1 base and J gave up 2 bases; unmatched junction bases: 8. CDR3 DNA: TGTGCCAGCAGCTTAGCGATCTGGGACAGGGGGAACACAGATACGCAGTATTTT. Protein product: CASSLAIWDRGNTDTQYF.

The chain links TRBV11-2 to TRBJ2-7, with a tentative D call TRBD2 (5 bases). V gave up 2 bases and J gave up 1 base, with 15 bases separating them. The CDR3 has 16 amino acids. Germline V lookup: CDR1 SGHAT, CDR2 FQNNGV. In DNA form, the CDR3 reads TGTGCCAGCAGCTTACTCCCCTACACGGGGTCCTACGAGCAGTACTTC. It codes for CASSLLPYTGSYEQYF.

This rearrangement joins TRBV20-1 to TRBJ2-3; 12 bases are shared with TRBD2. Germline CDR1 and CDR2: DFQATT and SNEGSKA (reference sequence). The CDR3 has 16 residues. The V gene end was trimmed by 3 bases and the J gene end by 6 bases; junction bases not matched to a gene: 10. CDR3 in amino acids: CSASKRLAGGPDTQYF. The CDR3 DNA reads TGCAGTGCTAGTAAAAGGCTAGCGGGAGGGCCGGATACGCAGTATTTT.

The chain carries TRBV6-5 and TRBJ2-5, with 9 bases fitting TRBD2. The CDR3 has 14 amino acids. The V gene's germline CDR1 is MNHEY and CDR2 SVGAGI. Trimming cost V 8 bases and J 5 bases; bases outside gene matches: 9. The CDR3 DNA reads TGTGCCAGCGTAGAGCGGGGGGCCTGGGAGACCCAGTACTTC. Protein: CASVERGAWETQYF.

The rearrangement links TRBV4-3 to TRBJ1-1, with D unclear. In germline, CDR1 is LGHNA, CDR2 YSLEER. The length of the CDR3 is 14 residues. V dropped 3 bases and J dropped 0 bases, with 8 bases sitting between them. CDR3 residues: CASSQRTVNTEAFF. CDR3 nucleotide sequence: TGCGCCAGCAGCCAGAGGACCGTGAACACTGAAGCTTTCTTT.

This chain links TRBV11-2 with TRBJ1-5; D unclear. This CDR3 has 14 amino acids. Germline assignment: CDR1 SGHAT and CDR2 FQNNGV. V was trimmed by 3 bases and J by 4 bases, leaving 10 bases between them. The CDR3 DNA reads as TGTGCCAGCAGCTTCGTCGGTAAAAATCAGCCCCAGCATTTT. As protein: CASSFVGKNQPQHF. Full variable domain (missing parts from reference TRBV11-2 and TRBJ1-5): EAGVAQSPRYKIIEKRQSVAFWCNPISGHATLYWYQQILGQGPKLLIQFQNNGVVDDSQLPKDRFSAERLKGVDSTLKIQPAKLEDSAVYLCASSFVGKNQPQHFGDGTRLSIL.